The rows below give T cell receptor beta chains drawn from one sample of a study of T-cell reconstitution after alpha-beta-depleted transplantation in children. In TCRdb, the PCR reads were re-called with MiXCR into one record per CDR3 protein. This table has 250,000 to 300,000 distinct CDR3 sequences, 9.5% to 13% appearing once. This specimen consisted of PBMCs, obtained before TCRalphabeta/CD19-depleted stem cell transplant. The origin of the receptors is a boy younger than two with acute myeloid leukemia, due to receive a stem cell transplant. Both conserved end residues are part of each CDR3. D genes are given only for firm matches. Some rows have no size entry. The others give once, few or many, or a class for an expanded clone.

j_call: TRBJ2-7
v_call: TRBV28
clone_size: few
d_call: TRBD1
cdr3_aa: CAGGDTSYEQYF
cdr3_nt: TGTGCAGGGGGCGACACATCCTACGAGCAGTACTTC

j_call: TRBJ2-5
v_call: TRBV11-2
clone_size: many
d_call: .
cdr3_aa: CASSKGYVHQETQYF
cdr3_nt: TGTGCCAGCAGCAAGGGCTACGTCCATCAAGAGACCCAGTACTTC

j_call: TRBJ1-5
v_call: TRBV16
clone_size: few
d_call: .
cdr3_aa: CASSQSGQPQHF
cdr3_nt: TGTGCCAGCAGCCAATCAGGACAGCCCCAGCATTTT

j_call: TRBJ2-3
v_call: TRBV29-1
clone_size: many
d_call: .
cdr3_aa: CSVGRNTQYF
cdr3_nt: TGCAGCGTTGGGAGGAATACGCAGTATTTT

j_call: TRBJ2-5
v_call: TRBV5-1
clone_size: many
d_call: TRBD1
cdr3_aa: CASSSRTGGETQYF
cdr3_nt: TGCGCCAGCAGCTCTCGGACAGGGGGAGAGACCCAGTACTTC

j_call: TRBJ1-1
v_call: TRBV12-3/TRBV12-4
clone_size: many
d_call: .
cdr3_aa: CASSLTYTEAFF
cdr3_nt: TGTGCCAGCAGCCTGACCTACACTGAAGCTTTCTTT

j_call: TRBJ2-3
v_call: TRBV11-2
clone_size: .
d_call: .
cdr3_aa: CASSLVFSDTQYF
cdr3_nt: TGTGCCAGCAGCTTAGTATTTAGTGATACGCAGTATTTT

j_call: TRBJ2-1
v_call: TRBV7-2
clone_size: many
d_call: TRBD2
cdr3_aa: CASTSGWNNESSYNEQFF
cdr3_nt: TGTGCGAGTACTAGCGGCTGGAATAACGAGAGCTCCTACAATGAGCAGTTCTTC

j_call: TRBJ2-1
v_call: TRBV6-7
clone_size: .
d_call: TRBD2
cdr3_aa: CASSKEREVEQFF
cdr3_nt: TGTGCCAGCAGTAAGGAGCGGGAGGTTGAGCAGTTCTTC

j_call: TRBJ1-2
v_call: TRBV25-1
clone_size: many
d_call: .
cdr3_aa: CASSSGEQNYGYTF
cdr3_nt: TGTGCCAGCAGTTCAGGGGAGCAGAACTATGGCTACACCTTC

j_call: TRBJ2-1
v_call: TRBV12-3/TRBV12-4
clone_size: many
d_call: .
cdr3_aa: CASRSGGRNEQFF
cdr3_nt: TGTGCCAGCAGGTCGGGGGGCCGCAATGAGCAGTTCTTC

j_call: TRBJ1-5
v_call: TRBV30
clone_size: .
d_call: TRBD1
cdr3_aa: CAWSDPGGGERPQHF
cdr3_nt: TGTGCCTGGAGTGACCCAGGGGGGGGTGAAAGACCCCAGCATTTT

j_call: TRBJ2-3
v_call: TRBV12-3/TRBV12-4
clone_size: many
d_call: .
cdr3_aa: CASSFLVATQYF
cdr3_nt: TGTGCCAGCAGTTTCCTGGTCGCTACGCAGTATTTT

j_call: TRBJ1-1
v_call: TRBV20-1
clone_size: medium-sized
d_call: .
cdr3_aa: CSARRGEMNTEAFF
cdr3_nt: TGCAGTGCTAGGAGGGGAGAGATGAACACTGAAGCTTTCTTT

j_call: TRBJ2-3
v_call: TRBV5-1
clone_size: many
d_call: .
cdr3_aa: CASSLGSTDTQYF
cdr3_nt: TGCGCCAGCAGCCTCGGAAGCACAGATACGCAGTATTTT

j_call: TRBJ2-1
v_call: TRBV29-1
clone_size: many
d_call: .
cdr3_aa: CSGADSYNEQFF
cdr3_nt: TGCAGCGGCGCGGATTCCTACAATGAGCAGTTCTTC